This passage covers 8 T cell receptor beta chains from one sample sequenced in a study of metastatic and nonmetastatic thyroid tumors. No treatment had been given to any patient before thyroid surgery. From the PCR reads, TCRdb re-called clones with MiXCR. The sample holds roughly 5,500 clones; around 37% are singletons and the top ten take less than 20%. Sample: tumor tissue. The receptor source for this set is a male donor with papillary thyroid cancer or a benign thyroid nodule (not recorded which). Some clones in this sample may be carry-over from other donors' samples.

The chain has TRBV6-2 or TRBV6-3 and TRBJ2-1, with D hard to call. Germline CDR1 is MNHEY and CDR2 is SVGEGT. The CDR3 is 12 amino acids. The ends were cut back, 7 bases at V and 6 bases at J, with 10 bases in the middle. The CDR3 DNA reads TGTGCCAGCACCTACCCCCCCAATGAGCAGTTCTTC. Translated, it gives CASTYPPNEQFF.

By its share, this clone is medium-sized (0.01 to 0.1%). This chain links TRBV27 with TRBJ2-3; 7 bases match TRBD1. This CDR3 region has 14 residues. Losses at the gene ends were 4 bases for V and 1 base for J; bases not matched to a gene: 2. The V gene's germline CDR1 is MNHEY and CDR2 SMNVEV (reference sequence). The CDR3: CASSSQGGTDTQYF. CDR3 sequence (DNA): TGTGCCAGCAGTTCTCAGGGGGGCACAGATACGCAGTATTTT.

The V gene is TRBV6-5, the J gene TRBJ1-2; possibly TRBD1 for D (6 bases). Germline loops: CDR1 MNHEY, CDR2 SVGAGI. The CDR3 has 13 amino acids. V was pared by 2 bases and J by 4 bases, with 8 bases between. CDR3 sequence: CASSYGRGYGYTF. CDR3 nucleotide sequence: TGTGCCAGCAGTTACGGCAGGGGCTATGGCTACACCTTC.

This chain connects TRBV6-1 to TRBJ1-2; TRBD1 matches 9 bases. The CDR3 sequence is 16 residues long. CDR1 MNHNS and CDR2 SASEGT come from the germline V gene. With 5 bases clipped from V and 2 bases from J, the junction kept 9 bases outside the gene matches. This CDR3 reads CASSPVSGTGNYGYTF. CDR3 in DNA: TGTGCCAGCAGTCCTGTATCCGGGACAGGGAACTATGGCTACACCTTC.

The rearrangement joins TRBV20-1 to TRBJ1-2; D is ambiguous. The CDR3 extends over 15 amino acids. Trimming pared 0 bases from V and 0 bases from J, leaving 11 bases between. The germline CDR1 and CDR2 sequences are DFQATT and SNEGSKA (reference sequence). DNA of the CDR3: TGCAGTGCTAGAGAGAGGGCAGGCGCTAACTATGGCTACACCTTC. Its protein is CSARERAGANYGYTF.

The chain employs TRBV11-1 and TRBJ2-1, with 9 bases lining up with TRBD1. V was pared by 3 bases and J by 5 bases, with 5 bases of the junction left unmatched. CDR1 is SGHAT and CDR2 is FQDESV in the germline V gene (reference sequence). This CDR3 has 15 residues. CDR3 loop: CASSFGTGSHNEQFF. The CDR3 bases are TGTGCCAGCAGCTTCGGGACAGGGAGTCACAATGAGCAGTTCTTC. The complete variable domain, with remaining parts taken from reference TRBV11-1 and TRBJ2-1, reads EAEVAQSPRYKITEKSQAVAFWCDPISGHATLYWYRQILGQGPELLVQFQDESVVDDSQLPKDRFSAERLKGVDSTLKIQPAELGDSAMYLCASSFGTGSHNEQFFGPGTRLTVL.

The DNA of the CDR3 is TGCGCCAGCAGCTTGGGGGCAGCCCTTGAGTCCTCTGGCTACACCTTC. As protein: CASSLGAALESSGYTF. The chain has TRBV5-1 and TRBJ1-2; D uncertain. The CDR3 runs 16 residues. From germline, CDR1 is SGHRS and CDR2 YFSETQ. V lost 0 bases and J lost 7, with 19 bases in between.

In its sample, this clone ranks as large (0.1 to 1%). The CDR3 reads CASSFRAGSMNTEAFF. Written as DNA, the CDR3 is TGTGCCAGCAGCTTTCGGGCAGGGAGCATGAACACTGAAGCTTTCTTT. This chain uses TRBV5-6 with TRBJ1-1, with D possibly being TRBD1 (5 bases). CDR3 length: 16 residues. Germline V gene data show CDR1 as SGHDT and CDR2 as YYEEEE. The V end lost 2 bases, the J end lost 0 bases, and 14 bases lay between the germline ends.